Listed below are T cell receptor beta chains from one sample, sequenced in a study of T cell responses to AZD1222 COVID-19 vaccine. The table came from immunoSEQ multiplex PCR; TCRdb's copy has only in-frame clones and leaves some out. The data contain under 150,000 clones, 75% to 85% of them singletons. The specimen comprised peripheral blood, sampled on day 0 of MenACWY control vaccination. Every receptor here comes from an adult in good health. CDR3s include the opening cysteine and the closing phenylalanine or tryptophan. A D gene is named only where the DNA matches it firmly. Some rows have no size entry. The others give once, few or many, or a class for an expanded clone.

clone_size,cdr3_length,j_call,d_call,v_call,cdr3_nt,cdr3_aa
.,18,TRBJ2-2,TRBD2,TRBV7-6,TGTGCCAGCACCACTACGGGGGGAATTTCAGCGAACACCGGGGAGCTGTTTTTT,CASTTTGGISANTGELFF
.,15,TRBJ2-1,.,TRBV6-5,TGTGCCAGCAGTTACTCGGAATCGAAGTTCAATGAGCAGTTCTTC,CASSYSESKFNEQFF
.,18,TRBJ2-7,TRBD2,TRBV4-1,TGCGCCAGCAGCCAAGTCACTGGGACTAGCGGGGGGGCGTCCGAGCAGTACTTC,CASSQVTGTSGGASEQYF
.,15,TRBJ2-4,.,TRBV7-2,TGTGCCAGCAGCTTTGGGAGTCTAGCCAAAAACATTCAGTACTTC,CASSFGSLAKNIQYF
few,15,TRBJ1-3,.,TRBV6-5,TGTGCCAGCAGCCTTGGAGGGTACTCTGGAAACACCATATATTTT,CASSLGGYSGNTIYF
.,14,TRBJ1-4,.,TRBV2,TGTGCCAGCAGGCGACAGTCTCCCTATGAAAAACTGTTTTTT,CASRRQSPYEKLFF
.,14,TRBJ1-1,TRBD1,TRBV28,TGTGCCAGCAGTGTGAACAGGGGGCACACTGAAGCTTTCTTT,CASSVNRGHTEAFF
.,14,TRBJ2-7,.,TRBV5-1,TGCGCCAGCAGCTCCCGGCAGAGTGCGGACGAGCAGTACTTC,CASSSRQSADEQYF
few,13,TRBJ1-5,.,TRBV9,TGTGCCAGCAGTTCCAGCTTCGATCAGCCCCAGCATTTT,CASSSSFDQPQHF
.,13,TRBJ1-5,TRBD1,TRBV29-1,TGCAGCGTTGAGTTGGCAGGGGGACAGCCCCAGCATTTT,CSVELAGGQPQHF
.,13,TRBJ1-1,TRBD1,TRBV7-9,TGTGCCAGCAGCTTAGGGGACAGGGGGCGTGCTTTCTTT,CASSLGDRGRAFF
few,15,TRBJ1-5,.,TRBV5-6,TGTGCCAGCAGCTTTTACGGGTTAGAGAATCAGCCCCAGCATTTT,CASSFYGLENQPQHF
.,16,TRBJ1-3,.,TRBV13,TGTGCCAGCAGCTTGTCAGGGGCTACAGCTGGAAACACCATATATTTT,CASSLSGATAGNTIYF
once,14,TRBJ2-1,TRBD2,TRBV7-9,TGTGCCAGCAGCTTTCGGGGGGGCTTTCGTGAGCAGTTCTTC,CASSFRGGFREQFF
.,13,TRBJ1-2,.,TRBV3-1/TRBV3-2,TGTGCCAGCAGCCAAGTCGGGGACTATGGCTACACCTTC,CASSQVGDYGYTF
.,14,TRBJ2-1,.,TRBV18,TGTGCCAGCTCCCCTGGGGCTAGAGACAATGAGCAGTTCTTC,CASSPGARDNEQFF
.,12,TRBJ2-5,.,TRBV2,TGTGCCAGCAGTGGTTACACGGAGACCCAGTACTTC,CASSGYTETQYF
once,15,TRBJ2-3,TRBD1,TRBV2,TGTGCCAGCAAGAGGGACAGGGACACGTCGGATACGCAGTATTTT,CASKRDRDTSDTQYF